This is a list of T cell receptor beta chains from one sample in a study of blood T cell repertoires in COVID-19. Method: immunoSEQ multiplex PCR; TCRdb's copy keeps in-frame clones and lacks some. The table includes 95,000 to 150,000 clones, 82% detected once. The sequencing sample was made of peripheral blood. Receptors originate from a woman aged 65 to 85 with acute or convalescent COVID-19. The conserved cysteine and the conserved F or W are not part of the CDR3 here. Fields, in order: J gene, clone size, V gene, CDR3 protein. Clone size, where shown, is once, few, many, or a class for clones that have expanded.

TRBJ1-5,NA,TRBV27,ASRISRNQPQH
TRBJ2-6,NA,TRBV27,ASRGSGANVLT
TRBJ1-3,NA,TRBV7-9,ASIPGRVSGNTIY
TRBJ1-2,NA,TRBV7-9,ASSSGQGGYYGYT
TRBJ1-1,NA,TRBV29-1,SGIPGKDRAAF
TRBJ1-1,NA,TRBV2,ASSEPQQGTEAF
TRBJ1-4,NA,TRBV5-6,ASGRQILNEKLF
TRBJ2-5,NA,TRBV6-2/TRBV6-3,ASSYGTGRQTQY
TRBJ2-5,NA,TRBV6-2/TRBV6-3,ASSLYQETQY
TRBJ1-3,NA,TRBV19,ASTGDLRNTIY
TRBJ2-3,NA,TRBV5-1,ASSLVDRYPQY
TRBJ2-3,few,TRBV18,ASSPPNQGPITDTQY
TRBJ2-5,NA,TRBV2,ASSEGLGAHRFGETQY
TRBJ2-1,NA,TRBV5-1,ASSLAQGARNEQF
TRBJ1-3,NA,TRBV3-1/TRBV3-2,ASSPQGGGNTIY
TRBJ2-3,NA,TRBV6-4,ASSPTGGGADTQY
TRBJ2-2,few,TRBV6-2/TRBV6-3,ASSHRQGANTGELF
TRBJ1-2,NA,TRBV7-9,ASSFGGVNNYGYT
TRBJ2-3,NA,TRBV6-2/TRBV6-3,ASSFRQGASDTQY
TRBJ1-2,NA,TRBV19,ASNVAGTISYGYT
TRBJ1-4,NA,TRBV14,ASSQMPGQSNEKLF
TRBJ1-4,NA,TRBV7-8,ASSLANSNEKLF
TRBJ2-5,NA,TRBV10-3,AISESISGSASGGTQY
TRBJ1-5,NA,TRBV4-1,ASSHSRDRGTDQPQH
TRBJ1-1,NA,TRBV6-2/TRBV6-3,ASSYYSGGTEAF
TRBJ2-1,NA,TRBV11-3,ASSYTGSNEQF
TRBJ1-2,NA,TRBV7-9,ASSPWGTGGGYT
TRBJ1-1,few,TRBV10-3,AISDRGETEAF
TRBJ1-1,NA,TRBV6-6,ASSRDRDTEAF
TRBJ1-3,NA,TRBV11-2,ASSPPKTGLFGNTIY
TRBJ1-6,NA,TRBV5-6,ASSLAMRYDNSPLH
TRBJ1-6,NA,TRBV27,ASSLMRASNSPLH
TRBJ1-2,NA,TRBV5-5,ASSLDQGLIYYGYT
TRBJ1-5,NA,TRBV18,ASSPRVRGEGSNQPQH
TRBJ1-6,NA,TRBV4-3,ASSQDFRGWSPLH
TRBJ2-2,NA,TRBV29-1,SAREGALNTGELF
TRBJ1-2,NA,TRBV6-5,ASSYSYRLYGYT
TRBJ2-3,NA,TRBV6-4,ASSDSSGLAGEDTDTQY
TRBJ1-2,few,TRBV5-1,ASRQGQSNYGYT
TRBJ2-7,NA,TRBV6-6,ASSPIQQGTYEQY
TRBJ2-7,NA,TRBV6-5,ASSQPGGGNEQY
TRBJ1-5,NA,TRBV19,ASTDRTLNQPQH
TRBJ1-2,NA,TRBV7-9,ASSLGQGNGYT
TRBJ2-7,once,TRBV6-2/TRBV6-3,ASSSRVAYEQY
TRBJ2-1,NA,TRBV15,ATSTLAGAYNEQF
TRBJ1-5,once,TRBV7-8,ASSLVGPYSNQPQH
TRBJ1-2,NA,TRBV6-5,ASNKPGQGIYGYT
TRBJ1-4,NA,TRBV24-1,ATSDGAGTGDEKLF
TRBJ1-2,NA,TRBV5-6,ASSYTRQGKA
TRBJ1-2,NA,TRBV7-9,ASSFPAAVIYGYT
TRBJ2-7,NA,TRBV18,ASSPGTGGKQY
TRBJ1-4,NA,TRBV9,ASSGQGVQEKLF
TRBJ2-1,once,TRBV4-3,ASSQDPGTVAERQF